This TCR beta chain was recorded in a study of T-cell memory formation after mild COVID-19. The CDR3 contains 15 residues. Germline V gene lookup returns CDR1 SGHNT and CDR2 YENEEA. The V and J ends lost 5 bases and 6 bases, in that order; junction bases with no gene match: 9. TCRdb re-called the 5' RACE reads with MiXCR, one entry per CDR3 protein. The table includes roughly 400,000 distinct CDR3 sequences, approximately 16% detected once. The TCR originated in a man in his late teens or twenties who had mild COVID-19 (a few samples of this study predate the infection). Cell type and time point are not known. Sequencing was carried out using PBMCs or a T cell subset sorted from them (not recorded which). The rearrangement joins TRBV11-3 to TRBJ2-1, with 8 bases lining up with TRBD2. CDR3 protein: CASSNRAGASNEQFF. In DNA form, the CDR3 reads TGTGCCAGCAGCAACCGAGCGGGGGCCTCCAATGAGCAGTTCTTC.